This T cell receptor (beta chain) comes out of a study of T cells in Graves' hyperthyroidism and ophthalmopathy. Overall study findings and caveats: Most expanded thyroid clonotypes above 0.001 recurred in blood. Model output signaled ophthalmopathy a median around 5.9 months ahead of onset.

Researchers took RNA transcripts and amplified the TCR beta CDR3 regions from them. First-round RT-PCR targeting the TCR CDR3 was performed with the HTBI primer set. TCRdb processed the multiplex PCR reads anew with MiXCR; each CDR3 protein has one entry. This sample yields 600,000 or so distinct CDR3 sequences, of which about half are seen a single time; 8% to 8.5% belongs to the top ten. V shed 6 bases and J 0 bases; nucleotides not matched to a gene: 1. The CDR3 is 14 residues long. The germline gives CDR1 SQVTM, CDR2 ANQGSEA. This clonotype was found once. Antigen unknown. V gene TRBV29-1 combines with J gene TRBJ2-7, with 14 nucleotides matching TRBD2. This clonotype was sampled from a woman under 30 with Graves' hyperthyroidism. The sample taken for sequencing was peripheral blood or thyroid tissue (not recorded which). The CDR3 DNA sequence: TGCAGCGTAGGACTAGCGGGAGGCTCCTACGAGCAGTACTTC. Protein sequence: CSVGLAGGSYEQYF.